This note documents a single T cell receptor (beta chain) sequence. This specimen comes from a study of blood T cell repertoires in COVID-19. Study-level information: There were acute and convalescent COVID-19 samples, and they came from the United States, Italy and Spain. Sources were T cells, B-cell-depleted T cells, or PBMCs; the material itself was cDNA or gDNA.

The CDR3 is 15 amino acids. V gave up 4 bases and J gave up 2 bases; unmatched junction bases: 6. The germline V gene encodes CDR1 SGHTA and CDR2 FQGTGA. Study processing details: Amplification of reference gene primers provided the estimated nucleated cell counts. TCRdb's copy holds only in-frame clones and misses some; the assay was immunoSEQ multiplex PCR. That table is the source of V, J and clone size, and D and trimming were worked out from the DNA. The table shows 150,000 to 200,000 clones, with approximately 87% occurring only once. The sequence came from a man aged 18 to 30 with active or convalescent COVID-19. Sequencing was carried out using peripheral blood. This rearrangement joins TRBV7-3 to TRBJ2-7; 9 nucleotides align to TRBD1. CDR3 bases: TGTGCCAGCAGCTCCGGGACAGGGCTCCCCTACGAGCAGTACTTC. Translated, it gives CASSSGTGLPYEQYF.